This entry lists 2 T cell receptor beta chains sequenced from one sample in a study of blood T cell repertoires in COVID-19. The protocol was immunoSEQ multiplex PCR, while the TCRdb copy is restricted to in-frame clones and leaves out a portion. The sample consists of under 90,000 clones, roughly nine tenths of them appearing once. The specimen sequenced was peripheral blood. The source is a man aged 55 to 69 with acute or convalescent COVID-19.

The J gene is TRBJ1-1, the V gene TRBV6-5; 7 bases are a match to TRBD1. Trimming at V came to 6 bases and at J to 0 bases, leaving 7 bases not matched to a gene. CDR1 MNHEY and CDR2 SVGAGI come from the germline V gene. The CDR3 is 15 amino acids. The CDR3 region is CASSPQGRLNTEAFF. CDR3 DNA sequence: TGTGCCAGCAGCCCACAGGGGAGGCTGAACACTGAAGCTTTCTTT.

This clone was recorded only once. V and J are TRBV7-2 and TRBJ1-2; a possible D gene is TRBD1 (6 bases). From germline, CDR1 is SGHTA and CDR2 FQGNSA. Trimming took off 4 bases at V and 2 bases at J, with 11 bases between the two ends. This CDR3 contains 14 residues. The CDR3 spells CASSSSQGNYGYTF. DNA of the CDR3: TGTGCCAGCAGCTCATCTCAGGGGAACTATGGCTACACCTTC. The whole variable domain, remainder taken from reference TRBV7-2 and TRBJ1-2, is GAGVSQSPSNKVTEKGKDVELRCDPISGHTALYWYRQSLGQGLEFLIYFQGNSAPDKSGLPSDRFSAERTGGSVSTLTIQRTQQEDSAVYLCASSSSQGNYGYTFGSGTRLTVV.